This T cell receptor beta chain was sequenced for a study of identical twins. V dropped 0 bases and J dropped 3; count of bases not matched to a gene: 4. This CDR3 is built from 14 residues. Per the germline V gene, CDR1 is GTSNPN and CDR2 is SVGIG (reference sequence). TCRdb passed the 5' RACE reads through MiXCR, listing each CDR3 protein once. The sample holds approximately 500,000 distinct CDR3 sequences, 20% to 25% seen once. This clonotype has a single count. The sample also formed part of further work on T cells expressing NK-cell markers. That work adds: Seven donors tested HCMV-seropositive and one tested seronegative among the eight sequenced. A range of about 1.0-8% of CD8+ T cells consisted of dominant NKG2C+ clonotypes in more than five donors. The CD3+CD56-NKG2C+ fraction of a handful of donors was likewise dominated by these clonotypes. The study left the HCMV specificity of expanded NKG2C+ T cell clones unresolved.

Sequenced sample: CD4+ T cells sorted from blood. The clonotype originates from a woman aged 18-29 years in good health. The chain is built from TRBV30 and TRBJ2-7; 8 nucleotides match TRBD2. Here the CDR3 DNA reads TGTGCCTGGAGTGTACCCAGCGGGAGCTACGAGCAGTACTTC. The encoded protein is CAWSVPSGSYEQYF.